The source of this T cell receptor beta chain is a study of blood T cell repertoires in COVID-19. For the study at large: Both acute and convalescent COVID-19 samples were obtained from the United States, Italy and Spain. T cells, B-cell-depleted T cells, or PBMCs provided the cDNA or gDNA that served as material.

Trimming stripped 3 bases from V and 5 bases from J, with 13 bases between. The germline gives CDR1 ENHRY, CDR2 SYGVKD. CDR3 length: 14 amino acids. In the original workflow: Nucleated cell number was recorded as an estimate derived from reference gene primer amplification. Using immunoSEQ multiplex PCR, the repertoire was profiled, and TCRdb retains in-frame clones only, with some absent. D and trimming come from the DNA, and the V and J calls and clone size come from that table. The data show under 250,000 clones, around 82% seen once. The sequence derives from a woman aged 70 to 79 with acute or convalescent COVID-19. Sequenced: peripheral blood. The genes are TRBV10-3 and TRBJ1-1; unclear D gene. DNA of the CDR3: TGTGCCATCAGTGACGTGGGCGGAGGAACTGAAGCTTTCTTT. This sequence encodes CAISDVGGGTEAFF.